This T cell receptor beta chain was obtained from a study of shared clonotypes between healthy human individuals. Points on this clone: Antigen specificity is unknown.

It was CD45RO-negative cells, positively selected for CCR7, that made up naive CD8 cells, with terminally differentiated effector memory CD45RA+ cells excluded. HIV-negative, healthy adults without recent acute infections or vaccinations were the donors. Study-level findings and limits: Among non-shared clonotypes, generation probabilities were lower than among those shared by all four donors.

Trimming at V came to 6 bases and at J to 4 bases, leaving 8 bases not matched to a gene. CDR3 size: 14 residues. Looked up from germline, CDR1 is MNHNY and CDR2 is SVGAGI (reference sequence). Approximately 30,000 T cell genomes (about 210 ng DNA) went into each sorted-subset replicate. Per the original data handling: ImmunoSEQ supplied junction-only sequences lacking quality scores, so filtering was different. Libraries were prepared by immunoSEQ multiplex PCR; TCRdb keeps only in-frame clonotypes and omits some of them. V and J calls and clone size are given by that table; D and trimming were obtained from the DNA. The sample consists of fewer than 1 million clones, 96% of them appearing once.

The clonotype comes from a man under 40 in good health. The specimen sequenced was naive CD8+ T cells sorted from blood. The chain couples TRBV6-6 to TRBJ2-7, with 8 bases identical to TRBD2. CDR3 amino acids: CASSKPGTSYEQYF. The CDR3 DNA reads as TGTGCCAGCAGCAAACCCGGGACTAGTTACGAGCAGTACTTC.